This record concerns one T cell receptor beta chain sequence. No antigen is known for it. In TCRdb, the 5' RACE reads were re-called with MiXCR into one record per CDR3 protein. Of some 560,000 distinct CDR3 sequences listed, about a sixth are singletons. J was trimmed by 5 bases and V by 7 bases; bases with no gene match: 17. From germline, CDR1 is MDHEN and CDR2 SYDVKM. This CDR3 contains 18 residues. The data are from a study of T cells after yellow fever vaccination. The study, taken as a whole, reports: Weaker overall was a secondary response that nonetheless peaked faster, on day 5 versus 15. The study re-detected most primary-vaccination clones after the booster (96% CD4, roughly 85% CD8).

V usage is TRBV28 and J usage is TRBJ2-2; 9 nucleotides align to TRBD1. The TCR comes from a man younger than 30 who received the YFV17D yellow fever vaccine. This sample comprised PBMCs, obtained 5 days after the first yellow fever vaccination. The CDR3 nucleotides are TGTGCCAGCATGTCCCTCCGGGACAGGGTTGAGGGGACCGGGGAGCTGTTTTTT. Amino acid sequence: CASMSLRDRVEGTGELFF.